A selection of T cell receptor beta chains follows, all from one sample in a study of CD8+CD57+ T cells in acquired aplastic anemia. Via MiXCR, TCRdb re-called the reads, giving one row per CDR3 protein. The sample lists more than 150,000 distinct CDR3 sequences, approximately 48% seen once, with around 13% in the top ten. The specimen was sorted CD4+, CD8+, or CD8+CD57+ T cells (not recorded which) from PBMCs. The receptor source for this set is a human donor with aplastic anemia. Each CDR3 is given with its conserved first and last residue. The D gene is left open where the match is weak. Clone size is shown for a subset of rows, as once, few, many or a class of expanded clone.

j_call: TRBJ2-5; cdr3_length: 13; d_call: TRBD2; v_call: TRBV6-5; clone_size: many; cdr3_aa: CASSFRLAETQYF; cdr3_nt: TGTGCCAGCAGTTTTCGACTAGCAGAGACCCAGTACTTC
j_call: TRBJ2-5; cdr3_length: 15; d_call: -; v_call: TRBV11-2; clone_size: many; cdr3_aa: CASSLEGDRQETQYF; cdr3_nt: TGTGCCAGCAGCTTAGAGGGGGACCGACAAGAGACCCAGTACTTC
j_call: TRBJ1-2; cdr3_length: 15; d_call: TRBD1; v_call: TRBV6-1; clone_size: few; cdr3_aa: CASISGDSTNYGYTF; cdr3_nt: TGTGCCAGCATCTCCGGGGACAGTACTAACTATGGCTACACCTTC
j_call: TRBJ1-2; cdr3_length: 15; d_call: -; v_call: TRBV7-9; clone_size: -; cdr3_aa: CASSLLRQAPYGYTF; cdr3_nt: TGTGCCAGCAGCTTGTTGCGACAGGCGCCCTATGGCTACACCTTC
j_call: TRBJ1-5; cdr3_length: 17; d_call: TRBD1; v_call: TRBV2; clone_size: many; cdr3_aa: CASSPDRVLPINQPQHF; cdr3_nt: TGTGCCAGCAGTCCGGACAGGGTTCTTCCTATCAATCAGCCCCAGCATTTT
j_call: TRBJ2-3; cdr3_length: 14; d_call: TRBD2; v_call: TRBV2; clone_size: few; cdr3_aa: CASSFEAGGHTQYF; cdr3_nt: TGTGCCAGCAGTTTCGAAGCGGGGGGCCATACGCAGTATTTT
j_call: TRBJ1-6; cdr3_length: 12; d_call: -; v_call: TRBV19; clone_size: many; cdr3_aa: CASSQYNSPLHF; cdr3_nt: TGTGCCAGTAGCCAGTATAATTCACCCCTCCACTTT
j_call: TRBJ2-1; cdr3_length: 14; d_call: TRBD2; v_call: TRBV10-2; clone_size: -; cdr3_aa: CASKVAGGSFEQFF; cdr3_nt: TGCGCCAGCAAAGTAGCGGGGGGGTCGTTCGAACAGTTCTTC
j_call: TRBJ1-1; cdr3_length: 12; d_call: -; v_call: TRBV20-1; clone_size: many; cdr3_aa: CSAQQGGTEAFF; cdr3_nt: TGCAGTGCTCAACAGGGAGGCACTGAAGCTTTCTTT
j_call: TRBJ1-5; cdr3_length: 14; d_call: TRBD1; v_call: TRBV6-1; clone_size: -; cdr3_aa: CASSLNRGDQPQHF; cdr3_nt: TGTGCCAGCAGTTTAAACAGGGGCGATCAGCCCCAGCATTTT
j_call: TRBJ2-1; cdr3_length: 13; d_call: -; v_call: TRBV11-3; clone_size: many; cdr3_aa: CASSFSQGKEQFF; cdr3_nt: TGTGCCAGCAGCTTTTCACAGGGCAAAGAGCAGTTCTTC
j_call: TRBJ1-6; cdr3_length: 15; d_call: -; v_call: TRBV7-2; clone_size: -; cdr3_aa: CASSRGVGLNSPLHF; cdr3_nt: TGTGCCAGCAGCAGAGGTGTAGGGTTGAATTCACCCCTCCACTTT
j_call: TRBJ2-5; cdr3_length: 15; d_call: -; v_call: TRBV12-3/TRBV12-4; clone_size: -; cdr3_aa: CASSLASVGEETQYF; cdr3_nt: TGTGCCAGCAGTTTAGCGTCAGTTGGAGAAGAGACCCAGTACTTC
j_call: TRBJ2-2; cdr3_length: 18; d_call: TRBD2; v_call: TRBV7-7; clone_size: many; cdr3_aa: CASSLAGTSGGNTGELFF; cdr3_nt: TGTGCTAGCAGCTTAGCCGGGACTAGCGGGGGGAACACCGGGGAGCTGTTTTTT
j_call: TRBJ1-2; cdr3_length: 13; d_call: -; v_call: TRBV12-3/TRBV12-4; clone_size: many; cdr3_aa: CASRLTTVGGYTF; cdr3_nt: TGTGCCAGCAGGTTAACCACAGTAGGAGGCTACACCTTC
j_call: TRBJ2-7; cdr3_length: 13; d_call: TRBD1; v_call: TRBV6-1; clone_size: many; cdr3_aa: CASRIGQGSEQYF; cdr3_nt: TGTGCCAGCAGAATAGGACAGGGGAGCGAGCAGTACTTC
j_call: TRBJ1-2; cdr3_length: 14; d_call: TRBD1; v_call: TRBV11-2; clone_size: many; cdr3_aa: CASSLVSTGTGYTF; cdr3_nt: TGTGCCAGCAGCTTAGTATCGACAGGGACTGGCTACACCTTC
j_call: TRBJ1-2; cdr3_length: 11; d_call: -; v_call: TRBV29-1; clone_size: -; cdr3_aa: CSVLTHYGYTF; cdr3_nt: TGCAGCGTGTTAACACACTATGGCTACACCTTC
j_call: TRBJ2-5; cdr3_length: 13; d_call: -; v_call: TRBV2; clone_size: -; cdr3_aa: CASRGGAGETQYF; cdr3_nt: TGTGCCAGCAGGGGCGGTGCGGGGGAGACCCAGTACTTC
j_call: TRBJ1-3; cdr3_length: 15; d_call: -; v_call: TRBV5-1; clone_size: many; cdr3_aa: CASSLGQPSGNTIYF; cdr3_nt: TGCGCCAGCAGCTTGGGGCAGCCCTCTGGAAACACCATATATTTT
j_call: TRBJ2-3; cdr3_length: 15; d_call: -; v_call: TRBV7-6; clone_size: many; cdr3_aa: CASSSTDGSIDTQYF; cdr3_nt: TGTGCCAGCAGTTCTACGGACGGTTCAATAGATACGCAGTATTTT
j_call: TRBJ2-7; cdr3_length: 15; d_call: -; v_call: TRBV10-3; clone_size: -; cdr3_aa: CAANSNSNRDYEQYF; cdr3_nt: TGTGCCGCCAACTCCAACTCCAACAGAGACTACGAGCAGTACTTC
j_call: TRBJ2-3; cdr3_length: 14; d_call: -; v_call: TRBV7-9; clone_size: many; cdr3_aa: CASSFVGATDTQYF; cdr3_nt: TGTGCCAGCAGCTTTGTGGGGGCCACAGATACGCAGTATTTT
j_call: TRBJ2-5; cdr3_length: 14; d_call: -; v_call: TRBV2; clone_size: many; cdr3_aa: CASTPPGLQETQYF; cdr3_nt: TGTGCCAGCACCCCCCCGGGGCTCCAAGAGACCCAGTACTTC
j_call: TRBJ1-2; cdr3_length: 14; d_call: -; v_call: TRBV12-3/TRBV12-4; clone_size: -; cdr3_aa: CASSMHGGWDGYTF; cdr3_nt: TGTGCCAGCAGCATGCATGGGGGCTGGGATGGCTACACCTTC
j_call: TRBJ2-6; cdr3_length: 18; d_call: -; v_call: TRBV5-1; clone_size: -; cdr3_aa: CASSLEGRAASGANVLTF; cdr3_nt: TGCGCCAGCAGCTTGGAGGGGAGAGCAGCCTCTGGGGCCAACGTCCTGACTTTC
j_call: TRBJ2-1; cdr3_length: 16; d_call: TRBD1; v_call: TRBV5-4; clone_size: -; cdr3_aa: CASSLVGQGSYNEQFF; cdr3_nt: TGTGCCAGCAGCTTGGTGGGACAGGGCTCCTACAATGAGCAGTTCTTC
j_call: TRBJ2-3; cdr3_length: 16; d_call: -; v_call: TRBV20-1; clone_size: many; cdr3_aa: CSARGDLGGTTDTQYF; cdr3_nt: TGCAGTGCTAGAGGGGACCTGGGGGGAACCACAGATACGCAGTATTTT
j_call: TRBJ2-1; cdr3_length: 13; d_call: TRBD1; v_call: TRBV20-1; clone_size: many; cdr3_aa: CSASPTGNNEQFF; cdr3_nt: TGCAGTGCTAGTCCGACAGGGAACAATGAGCAGTTCTTC
j_call: TRBJ2-7; cdr3_length: 16; d_call: -; v_call: TRBV10-3; clone_size: -; cdr3_aa: CASRQPIFDRTYEQYF; cdr3_nt: TGTGCCAGCAGACAACCAATCTTCGACAGAACCTACGAGCAGTACTTC
j_call: TRBJ2-5; cdr3_length: 13; d_call: -; v_call: TRBV10-1; clone_size: -; cdr3_aa: CASSLDIQETQYF; cdr3_nt: TGTGCCAGCTCACTAGACATCCAAGAGACCCAGTACTTC
j_call: TRBJ2-6; cdr3_length: 15; d_call: -; v_call: TRBV20-1; clone_size: -; cdr3_aa: CSAREGVSGANVLTF; cdr3_nt: TGCAGTGCTAGGGAGGGGGTCTCTGGGGCCAACGTCCTGACTTTC
j_call: TRBJ1-1; cdr3_length: 14; d_call: -; v_call: TRBV2; clone_size: many; cdr3_aa: CASSAGRLNTEAFF; cdr3_nt: TGTGCCAGCAGTGCCGGCAGATTGAACACTGAAGCTTTCTTT
j_call: TRBJ1-1; cdr3_length: 15; d_call: -; v_call: TRBV3-1; clone_size: -; cdr3_aa: CASSQVSAQAGKTFF; cdr3_nt: TGTGCCAGCAGCCAAGTTTCGGCCCAGGCCGGGAAGACTTTCTTT
j_call: TRBJ2-1; cdr3_length: 13; d_call: TRBD1; v_call: TRBV2; clone_size: -; cdr3_aa: CASRGQASNEQFF; cdr3_nt: TGTGCCAGCCGGGGACAGGCCAGCAATGAGCAGTTCTTC
j_call: TRBJ2-7; cdr3_length: 12; d_call: -; v_call: TRBV7-8; clone_size: -; cdr3_aa: CASSLDLPSQYF; cdr3_nt: TGTGCCAGCAGCTTAGATTTACCGTCCCAGTACTTC
j_call: TRBJ1-2; cdr3_length: 12; d_call: -; v_call: TRBV24-1; clone_size: -; cdr3_aa: CATSDRGNGYTF; cdr3_nt: TGTGCCACCAGTGACCGGGGCAATGGCTACACCTTC
j_call: TRBJ2-5; cdr3_length: 16; d_call: -; v_call: TRBV7-7; clone_size: few; cdr3_aa: CASSLARGGYQETQYF; cdr3_nt: TGTGCTAGCAGCTTAGCGAGGGGGGGGTACCAAGAGACCCAGTACTTC
j_call: TRBJ2-5; cdr3_length: 15; d_call: TRBD2; v_call: TRBV7-3; clone_size: few; cdr3_aa: CASSLTSGHQETQYF; cdr3_nt: TGTGCCAGCAGCCTAACTAGCGGGCACCAAGAGACCCAGTACTTC
j_call: TRBJ2-1; cdr3_length: 14; d_call: TRBD2; v_call: TRBV10-3; clone_size: -; cdr3_aa: CASSGLAGGGIQFF; cdr3_nt: TGTGCCAGCAGTGGGCTAGCGGGGGGCGGGATCCAGTTCTTC
j_call: TRBJ1-3; cdr3_length: 15; d_call: -; v_call: TRBV25-1; clone_size: many; cdr3_aa: CASSEYAEAGNTIYF; cdr3_nt: TGTGCCAGCAGTGAATACGCAGAAGCAGGAAACACCATATATTTT
j_call: TRBJ2-7; cdr3_length: 15; d_call: -; v_call: TRBV6-1; clone_size: -; cdr3_aa: CASSQGPSPPYEQYF; cdr3_nt: TGTGCCAGCAGCCAAGGACCATCACCCCCCTACGAGCAGTACTTC
j_call: TRBJ2-1; cdr3_length: 17; d_call: TRBD2; v_call: TRBV5-1; clone_size: -; cdr3_aa: CASSLLTGTSGSNEQFF; cdr3_nt: TGCGCCAGCAGCTTGTTAACCGGGACTAGCGGGAGCAATGAGCAGTTCTTC
j_call: TRBJ1-1; cdr3_length: 13; d_call: -; v_call: TRBV29-1; clone_size: many; cdr3_aa: CSVEEGVGAEAFF; cdr3_nt: TGCAGCGTTGAAGAGGGGGTGGGGGCTGAAGCTTTCTTT
j_call: TRBJ2-1; cdr3_length: 16; d_call: TRBD2; v_call: TRBV30; clone_size: few; cdr3_aa: CAWSPGRRRGRVEQFF; cdr3_nt: TGTGCCTGGAGTCCGGGACGCCGTCGGGGGAGGGTTGAGCAGTTCTTC
j_call: TRBJ2-1; cdr3_length: 15; d_call: TRBD2; v_call: TRBV11-1; clone_size: once; cdr3_aa: CASSISGGPYNEQFF; cdr3_nt: TGTGCCAGCAGTATTAGCGGGGGGCCCTACAATGAGCAGTTCTTC